This TCR beta chain was found in a study of T cells in Graves' hyperthyroidism and ophthalmopathy. Patients with uncontrolled infections, other autoimmune diseases, pregnancy or lactation were excluded. Overall study results and limits: Ophthalmopathy could be told apart from stable hyperthyroidism with a 13 V-J model. Most expanded thyroid clonotypes above 0.001 recurred in blood.

Germline assignment: CDR1 SNHLY and CDR2 FYNNEI. This CDR3 is built from 15 residues. With 2 bases removed from V and 4 bases from J, the gap between germline ends came to 11 bases. Comment on this clonotype: Its antigen is undetermined.

There were TCR beta CDR3 regions amplified from RNA transcripts. The HTBI primer set was used in a first-round RT-PCR of the TCR CDR3. TCRdb fed the multiplex PCR reads into MiXCR, producing one record per CDR3 protein. The table has 300,000 to 450,000 distinct CDR3 sequences, approximately 17% seen once. The source is a woman in her twenties or thirties with Graves' hyperthyroidism that later progressed to Graves' ophthalmopathy. What was sequenced was blood. The chain is built from TRBV2 and TRBJ2-2; D might be TRBD1 or TRBD2, each matching 5 bases. The CDR3 DNA follows: TGTGCCAGCAGTGAACTGGGGGTGGGCACCGGGGAGCTGTTTTTT. Translating it yields CASSELGVGTGELFF.